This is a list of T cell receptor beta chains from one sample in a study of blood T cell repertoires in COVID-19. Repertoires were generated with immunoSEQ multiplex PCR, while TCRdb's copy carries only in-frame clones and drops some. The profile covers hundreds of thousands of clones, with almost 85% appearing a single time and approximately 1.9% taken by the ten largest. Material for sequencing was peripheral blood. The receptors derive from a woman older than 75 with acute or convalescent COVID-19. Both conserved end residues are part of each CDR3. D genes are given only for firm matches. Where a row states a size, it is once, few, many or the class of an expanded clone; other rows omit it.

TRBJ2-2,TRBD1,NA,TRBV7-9,TGTGCCAGCAGCGGACAGGGCACCGGGGAGCTGTTTTTT,CASSGQGTGELFF
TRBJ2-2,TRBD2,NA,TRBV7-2,TGTGCCAGCAGCCGCCGCGGGGGGGCGAACACCGGGGAGCTGTTTTTT,CASSRRGGANTGELFF
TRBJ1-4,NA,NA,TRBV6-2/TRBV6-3,TGTGCCAGCAGTTACGGTCTCGGGGGAAATGAAAAACTGTTTTTT,CASSYGLGGNEKLFF
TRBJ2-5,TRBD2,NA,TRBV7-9,TGTGCCAGCAGCGCCTCTAGCGGCCGAGAGACCCAGTACTTC,CASSASSGRETQYF
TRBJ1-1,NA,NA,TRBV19,TGTGCCAGTAGTTCATACAGGGAGAACACTGAAGCTTTCTTT,CASSSYRENTEAFF
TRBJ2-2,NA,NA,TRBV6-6,TGTGCCAGCAGTAAACAGAATACCGGGGAGCTGTTTTTT,CASSKQNTGELFF
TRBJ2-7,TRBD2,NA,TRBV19,TGTGCCAGTAAGACTAGCGGGAGTTCCCACGAGCAGTACTTC,CASKTSGSSHEQYF
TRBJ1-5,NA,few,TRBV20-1,TGCAGTGCTAGTAGAAGCGATCAGCCCCAGCATTTT,CSASRSDQPQHF
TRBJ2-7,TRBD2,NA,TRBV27,TGTGCCAGCAGTTCCAGAGCGGGAGGGCTAGGTAGCGAGCAGTACTTC,CASSSRAGGLGSEQYF
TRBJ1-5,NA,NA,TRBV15,TGTGCCACCAGCAGAGGAGGGCAGCCCCAGCATTTT,CATSRGGQPQHF
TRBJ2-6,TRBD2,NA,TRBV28,TGTGCCAGCAGTTTATTTAGCGGGACAACTGGGGCCAACGTCCTGACTTTC,CASSLFSGTTGANVLTF
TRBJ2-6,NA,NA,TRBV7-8,TGTGCCAGCAGCCTTGGACAGCCTGGGGCCAACGTCCTGACTTTC,CASSLGQPGANVLTF
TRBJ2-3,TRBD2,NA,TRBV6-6,TGTGCCAGCAGGTCACTAGCGGGGGGGCCAAATACGCAGTATTTT,CASRSLAGGPNTQYF
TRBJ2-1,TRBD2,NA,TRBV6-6,TGTGCCACCGAATCTAGCGGACCTTACAATGAGCAGTTCTTC,CATESSGPYNEQFF
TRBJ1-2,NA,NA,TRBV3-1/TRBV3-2,TGTGCCAGCAGCCGGGTGAGGGAGGGGTACACCTTC,CASSRVREGYTF
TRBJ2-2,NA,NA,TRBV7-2,TGTGCCAGCAGCTCCCGTAGCAGCACCGGGGAGCTGTTTTTT,CASSSRSSTGELFF
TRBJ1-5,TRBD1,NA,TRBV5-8,TGTGCCAGCAGTTTAGGGACAGGTACGAAGTCCCAGCATTTT,CASSLGTGTKSQHF
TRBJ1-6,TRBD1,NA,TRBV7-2,TGTGCCAGCAGCTTAGACGGAGCGGGACAGGCTTTTTCACCCCTCCACTTT,CASSLDGAGQAFSPLHF
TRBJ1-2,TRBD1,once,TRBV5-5,TGTGCCAGCAGCTTGGAGGGACAGGGCGGCTATGGCTACACCTTC,CASSLEGQGGYGYTF
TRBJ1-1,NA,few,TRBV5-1,TGCGCCAGCAGCCCCGGATGGGAGTACCCTGAAGCTTTCTTT,CASSPGWEYPEAFF
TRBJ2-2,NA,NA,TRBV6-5,TGTGCCAGCAGGCGGGACCTCGCGAACACCGGGGAGCTGTTTTTT,CASRRDLANTGELFF
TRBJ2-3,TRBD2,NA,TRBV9,TGTGCCAGCAGCGTAGGGGGGAGGGGGACTAGCGGCACAGATACGCAGTATTTT,CASSVGGRGTSGTDTQYF
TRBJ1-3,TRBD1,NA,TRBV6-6,TGTGCCAGCAGTGTCCGGGACAGTGACTCTGGAAACACCATATATTTT,CASSVRDSDSGNTIYF
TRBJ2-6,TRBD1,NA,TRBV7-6,TGTGCCAGCAGCTTAGCCCCGGGACAGGGGCGCTCTGGGGCCAACGTCCTGACTTTC,CASSLAPGQGRSGANVLTF
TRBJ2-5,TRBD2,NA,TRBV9,TGTGCCAGCAGCGTTGGGCAGGGGCCGGGGGGGAAAGAGACCCAGTACTTC,CASSVGQGPGGKETQYF
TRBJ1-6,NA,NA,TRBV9,TGTGCCAGCAGCCCCCAATTGGGAGAGGGTTCACCCCTCCACTTT,CASSPQLGEGSPLHF
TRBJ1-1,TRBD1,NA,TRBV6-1,TGTGCCAGCAGGCAGGGGGCGGTGAACACTGAAGCTTTCTTT,CASRQGAVNTEAFF
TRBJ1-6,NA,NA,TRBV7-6,TGTGCCAGCGCAAACACAGGGCAGGATAATTCACCCCTCCACTTT,CASANTGQDNSPLHF
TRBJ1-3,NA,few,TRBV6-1,TGTGCCAGCAGTGAATGGACAAGTAACACCATATATTTT,CASSEWTSNTIYF
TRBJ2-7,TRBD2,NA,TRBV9,TGTGCCAGCAGCCCTCTCGGGACTACGTACGAGCAGTACTTC,CASSPLGTTYEQYF
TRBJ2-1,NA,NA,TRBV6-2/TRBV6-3,TGTGCCAGCAGTAAACATACCGGGACAAACGTACACGTTGAGCAGTTCTTC,CASSKHTGTNVHVEQFF